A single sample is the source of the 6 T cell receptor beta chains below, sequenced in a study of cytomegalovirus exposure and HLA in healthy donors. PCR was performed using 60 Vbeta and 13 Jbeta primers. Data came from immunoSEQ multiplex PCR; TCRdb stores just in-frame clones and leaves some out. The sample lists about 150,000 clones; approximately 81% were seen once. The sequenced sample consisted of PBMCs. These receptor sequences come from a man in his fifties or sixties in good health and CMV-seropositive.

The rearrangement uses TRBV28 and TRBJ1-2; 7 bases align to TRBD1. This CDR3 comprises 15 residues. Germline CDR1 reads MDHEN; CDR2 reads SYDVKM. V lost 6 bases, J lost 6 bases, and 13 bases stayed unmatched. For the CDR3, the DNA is TGTGCCAGCAGCTTACCTCAGGGGGTCCCTAATGGCTACACCTTC. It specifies CASSLPQGVPNGYTF.

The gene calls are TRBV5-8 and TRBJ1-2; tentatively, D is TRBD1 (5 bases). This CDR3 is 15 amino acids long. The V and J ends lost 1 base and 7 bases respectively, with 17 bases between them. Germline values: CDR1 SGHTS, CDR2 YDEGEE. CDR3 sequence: CASSLNGPGQGGYTF. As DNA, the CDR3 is TGTGCCAGCAGCTTGAATGGGCCTGGACAAGGTGGCTACACCTTC.

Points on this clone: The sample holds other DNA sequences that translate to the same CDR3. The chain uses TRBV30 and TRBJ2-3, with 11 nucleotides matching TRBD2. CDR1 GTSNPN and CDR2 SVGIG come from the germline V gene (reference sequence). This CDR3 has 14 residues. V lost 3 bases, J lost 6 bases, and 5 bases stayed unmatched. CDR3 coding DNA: TGTGCCTGGAGGTTAGCGGGGGGGTCCGATACGCAGTATTTT. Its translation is CAWRLAGGSDTQYF.

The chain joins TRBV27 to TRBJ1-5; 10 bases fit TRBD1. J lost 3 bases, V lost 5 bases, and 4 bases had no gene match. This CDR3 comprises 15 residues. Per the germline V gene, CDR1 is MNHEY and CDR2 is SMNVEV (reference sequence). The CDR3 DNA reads TGTGCCAGCAGTAAGGACAGGGGGGCCAATCAGCCCCAGCATTTT. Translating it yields CASSKDRGANQPQHF.

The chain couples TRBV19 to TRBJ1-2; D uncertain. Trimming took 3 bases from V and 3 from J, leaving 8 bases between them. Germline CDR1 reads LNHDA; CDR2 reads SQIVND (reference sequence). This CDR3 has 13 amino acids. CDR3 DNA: TGTGCCAGTAGTATCCGACAAGACTATGGCTACACCTTC. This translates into CASSIRQDYGYTF.

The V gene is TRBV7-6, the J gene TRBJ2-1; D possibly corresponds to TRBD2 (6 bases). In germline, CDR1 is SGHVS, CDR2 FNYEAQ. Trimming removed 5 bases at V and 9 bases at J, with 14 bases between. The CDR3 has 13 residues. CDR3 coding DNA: TGTGCCAGCAGCGCCCAGGACTATGGTGAGCAGTTCTTC. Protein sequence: CASSAQDYGEQFF.